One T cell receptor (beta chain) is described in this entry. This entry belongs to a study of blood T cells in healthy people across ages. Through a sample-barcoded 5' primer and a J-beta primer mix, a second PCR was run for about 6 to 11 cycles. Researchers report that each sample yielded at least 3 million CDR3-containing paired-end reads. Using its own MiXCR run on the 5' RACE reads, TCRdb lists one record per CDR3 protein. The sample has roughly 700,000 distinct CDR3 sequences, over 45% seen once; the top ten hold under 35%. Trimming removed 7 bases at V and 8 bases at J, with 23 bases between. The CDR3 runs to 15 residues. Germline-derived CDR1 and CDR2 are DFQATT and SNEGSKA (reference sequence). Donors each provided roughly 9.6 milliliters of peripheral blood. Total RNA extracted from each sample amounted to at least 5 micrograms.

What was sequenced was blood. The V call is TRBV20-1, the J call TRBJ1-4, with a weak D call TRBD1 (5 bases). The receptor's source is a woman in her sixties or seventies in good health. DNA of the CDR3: TGCAGTGTGCAAGGGACGGCGGGGGATAGAGAAAAACTGTTTTTT. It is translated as CSVQGTAGDREKLFF.